This T cell receptor beta chain is drawn from a study of T-cell reconstitution after alpha-beta-depleted transplantation in children. General study points: It was newly produced T cells that mostly accounted for T-cell counts and diversity one year after transplant.

This CDR3 contains 20 residues. The germline V gene encodes CDR1 SGHRS and CDR2 YFSETQ. V was pared by 4 bases and J by 7 bases, with 35 bases between. This clonotype has only a few counts. Its cognate antigen is unknown. Researchers prepared the TCRbeta library using unique molecular identifiers, the study reports. Using its own MiXCR run on the PCR reads, TCRdb lists one record per CDR3 protein. The sample lists 250,000 to 400,000 distinct CDR3 sequences; approximately 23% were seen once. Material: PBMCs, mostly from graft donor cells, obtained 180 days after TCRalphabeta/CD19-depleted stem cell transplant. The sequence derives from a male patient under 18 who had a stem cell transplant for acute lymphoblastic leukemia, so the T cells may come from the graft donor. V is TRBV5-1 and J is TRBJ1-2; possible D gene TRBD1, 5 bases. CDR3 residues: CASSKTAVSLPGPLRGGYTF. In nucleotides, the CDR3 is TGCGCCAGCAGCAAAACCGCAGTCTCGCTTCCGGGACCGCTGCGAGGTGGCTACACCTTC.